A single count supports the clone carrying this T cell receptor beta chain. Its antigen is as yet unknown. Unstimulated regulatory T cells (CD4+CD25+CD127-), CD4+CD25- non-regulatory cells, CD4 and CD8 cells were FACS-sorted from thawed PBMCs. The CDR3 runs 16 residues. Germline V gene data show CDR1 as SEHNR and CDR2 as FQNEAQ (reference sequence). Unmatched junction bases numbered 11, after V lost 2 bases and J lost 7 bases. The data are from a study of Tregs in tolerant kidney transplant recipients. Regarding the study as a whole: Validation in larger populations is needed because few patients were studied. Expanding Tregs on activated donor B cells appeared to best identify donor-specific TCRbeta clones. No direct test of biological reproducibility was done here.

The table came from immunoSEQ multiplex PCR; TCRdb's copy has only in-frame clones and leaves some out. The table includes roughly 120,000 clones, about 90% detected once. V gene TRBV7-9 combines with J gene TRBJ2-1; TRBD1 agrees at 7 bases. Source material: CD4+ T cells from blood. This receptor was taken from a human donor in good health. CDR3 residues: CASSLSARGYQNEQFF. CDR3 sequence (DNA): TGTGCCAGCAGCTTATCGGCCAGGGGGTATCAGAATGAGCAGTTCTTC.